This record looks at one TCR beta chain sequence and its context. Its antigen is as yet unknown. Germline V gene data show CDR1 as SGHRS and CDR2 as YFSETQ. Unmatched junction bases numbered 7, after V lost 0 bases and J lost 4 bases. There are 16 residues in the CDR3. This specimen comes from a study of shared clonotypes between healthy human individuals. Broader study findings: Some naive CD4 clonotypes, about 5.5%, turned up in common across a few donors.

Each donor was a Caucasian adult residing in Nashville, Tennessee. Generated by immunoSEQ multiplex PCR, the TCRdb table keeps only in-frame clones and is missing some. The table has roughly 2.4 million clones, roughly 95% seen once. The sample consisted of naive CD4+ T cells sorted from blood. As for subset: CD45RA+ positively selected. This rearrangement joins TRBV5-1 to TRBJ2-7; TRBD2 agrees at 10 bases. This TCR came from a man between 18 and 29 years old in good health. The CDR3 bases are TGCGCCAGCAGCTTGGGCAGCGGGGGGGCCGGGTACGAGCAGTACTTC. Residues: CASSLGSGGAGYEQYF.